The 27 T cell receptor beta chains reported below all come from one sample, sequenced in a study of beta chain features in type 1 diabetes. Expressed TCRB transcripts were sequenced, since all the RNA that had been isolated was reverse transcribed. The data were produced by immunoSEQ multiplex PCR, yet TCRdb's version contains in-frame clones alone and is incomplete. The sample records just over 450,000 clones, 30% being singletons. Specimen: naive CD4+ T cells from blood. The receptors here all came from a man aged 18 to 30 in good health.

The chain employs TRBV12-5 and TRBJ2-5; the D gene is possibly TRBD1 (7 bases). Germline CDR1 reads LGHNT; CDR2 reads FRNRAP. CDR3 length equals 15 residues. Trimming pared 7 bases from V and 3 bases from J, leaving 18 bases between. The CDR3 sequence is CASAPGGDRKETQYF. The CDR3, as DNA: TGTGCTAGTGCCCCGGGCGGGGACAGAAAAGAGACCCAGTACTTC.

With respect to this clone: Other DNA variants within this sample encode the same CDR3. V usage is TRBV18 and J usage is TRBJ2-3, with unresolved D. Germline CDR1 reads KGHSH; CDR2 reads LQKENI. This CDR3 has 12 residues. The V and J ends lost 2 bases and 2 bases respectively, with 2 bases between them. The CDR3 nucleotides read TGTGCCAGCTCACCAGCCACAGATACGCAGTATTTT. Its protein is CASSPATDTQYF.

In its sample, this clone was seen a few times. CDR3 nucleotides: TGTGCCAGCAGCGTATCCCCTCAGGGGGCACAAGCCGGGGAGCTGTTTTTT. Translated: CASSVSPQGAQAGELFF. The chain carries TRBV9 and TRBJ2-2; the match to TRBD1 covers 8 bases. The CDR3 is 17 residues long. The germline V gene encodes CDR1 SGDLS and CDR2 YYNGEE. The V and J ends lost 1 base and 6 bases, in that order; junction bases with no gene match: 11.

This chain joins TRBV28 and TRBJ2-7; D gene unclear. Deletions cut 3 bases from V and 2 bases from J, with 5 bases between. CDR1 is MDHEN, CDR2 SYDVKM, per germline. This CDR3 region has 12 residues. CDR3 in amino acids: CASSFWAYEQYF. DNA for the CDR3: TGTGCCAGCAGTTTCTGGGCCTACGAGCAGTACTTC.

Written as DNA, the CDR3 is TGTGCCAGCTCACCGGGTCTGAGCAGGGAACATGAAAAACTGTTTTTT. Its protein product is CASSPGLSREHEKLFF. V is TRBV18 and J is TRBJ1-4; D is perhaps TRBD1 (5 bases). Trimming stripped 3 bases from V and 6 bases from J, with 17 bases between. Germline V lookup: CDR1 KGHSH, CDR2 LQKENI. The CDR3 consists of 16 residues.

The chain employs TRBV9 and TRBJ2-3; TRBD2 aligns across 10 bases. Trimming took 0 bases from V and 4 from J; bases not matched to a gene: 14. CDR1 and CDR2 (germline): SGDLS, YYNGEE. This CDR3 has 19 residues. CDR3 sequence: CASSVGDSGRLRLPDTQYF. The CDR3 DNA reads TGTGCCAGCAGCGTAGGAGATAGCGGGAGGCTGAGACTCCCAGATACGCAGTATTTT.

The rearrangement links TRBV15 to TRBJ2-1, with a weak D call TRBD2 (7 bases). Looked up from germline, CDR1 is LNHNV and CDR2 is YYDKDF (reference sequence). The V and J ends lost 1 base and 8 bases respectively, with 9 bases between them. The CDR3 has 13 amino acids. CDR3 residues: CATSRGGGDEQFF. The CDR3 coding sequence is TGTGCCACCAGCAGAGGAGGGGGGGATGAGCAGTTCTTC.

This chain links TRBV9 with TRBJ2-1; 7 bases match TRBD1. The V and J ends lost 3 bases and 2 bases, in that order; junction bases with no gene match: 2. Germline CDR1 SGDLS, CDR2 YYNGEE. This CDR3 spans 14 amino acids. The DNA for the CDR3 is TGTGCCAGCAGCGCGACAGGGCCCTACAATGAGCAGTTCTTC. This codes for CASSATGPYNEQFF. The complete variable domain, with remaining parts taken from reference TRBV9 and TRBJ2-1, reads DSGVTQTPKHLITATGQRVTLRCSPRSGDLSVYWYQQSLDQGLQFLIQYYNGEERAKGNILERFSAQQFPDLHSELNLSSLELGDSALYFCASSATGPYNEQFFGPGTRLTVL.

This clone came up a few times. This chain uses TRBV25-1 with TRBJ1-2; D is possibly TRBD1 (5 bases). Germline values: CDR1 MGHDK, CDR2 SYGVNS. This CDR3 has 16 amino acids. V was pared by 2 bases and J by 5 bases, with 18 bases between. Here the CDR3 reads CASSEPSTGGYYGYTF. The CDR3 coding sequence is TGTGCCAGCAGTGAACCCTCAACCGGGGGGTATTATGGCTACACCTTC.

V is TRBV30 and J is TRBJ2-5, with D unclear. V gave up 1 base and J gave up 7 bases, with 13 bases separating them. The CDR3 totals 13 residues. Germline V gene lookup returns CDR1 GTSNPN and CDR2 SVGIG (reference sequence). The CDR3, as DNA: TGTGCCTGGAGTGAAGACCCTTTAGGGACCCAGTACTTC. Translating gives CAWSEDPLGTQYF.

V usage is TRBV7-8 and J usage is TRBJ2-7; D remains ambiguous. This CDR3 is built from 13 residues. Trimming stripped 4 bases from V and 4 bases from J, with 11 bases between. CDR1 SGHVS and CDR2 FQNEAQ come from the germline V gene. In DNA, the CDR3 is TGTGCCAGCAGCTCCCGGGCCGCGTACGAGCAGTACTTC. It yields the protein CASSSRAAYEQYF.

The chain couples TRBV2 to TRBJ2-3; D may be TRBD1 (5 bases). CDR1 SNHLY and CDR2 FYNNEI come from the germline V gene. The CDR3 has 14 residues. V was pared by 6 bases and J by 2 bases, with 12 bases between. CDR3 bases: TGTGCCAGCAGCAGGGCGGAATTCACAGATACGCAGTATTTT. Its translation: CASSRAEFTDTQYF.

The V gene is TRBV5-6, the J gene TRBJ2-1; no firm D call. The CDR3 totals 13 residues. Germline V gene lookup returns CDR1 SGHDT and CDR2 YYEEEE. Trimming removed 5 bases at V and 7 bases at J, with 13 bases between. In DNA, the CDR3 is TGTGCCAGCAGGCAGCTAAGCCTTAATGAGCAGTTCTTC. Translated: CASRQLSLNEQFF.

In its sample, this clone was seen a few times. A junction end diverges from the germline sequence, so it may reflect a read error. This chain joins TRBV6-6 and TRBJ1-1; no reliable D call. CDR3 length equals 12 residues. The V gene's germline CDR1 is MNHNY and CDR2 SVGAGI (reference sequence). DNA for the CDR3: TGTGCCAGCAGCCTCAGGAACGCTGAAGCTTTCTTT. The encoded protein is CASSLRNAEAFF.

In this sample, this clone turned up a few times. This same CDR3 is encoded by further DNA sequences in the sample. This chain connects TRBV29-1 to TRBJ1-1; D might be TRBD1 (5 bases). V was cut by 3 bases and J by 1 base, with 9 bases left in between. The germline CDR1 and CDR2 sequences are SQVTM and ANQGSEA. The CDR3 loop spans 13 amino acids. The CDR3 DNA is TGCAGCGTTGAGAGGCAGGGGAACACTGAAGCTTTCTTT. This codes for CSVERQGNTEAFF. Drawing the rest from reference TRBV29-1 and TRBJ1-1, the complete variable domain is SAVISQKPSRDICQRGTSLTIQCQVDSQVTMMFWYRQQPGQSLTLIATANQGSEATYESGFVIDKFPISRPNLTFSTLTVSNMSPEDSSIYLCSVERQGNTEAFFGQGTRLTVV.

This chain connects TRBV10-3 to TRBJ1-1; no clear D gene. V lost 4 bases and J lost 0, with 12 bases in between. Germline lookup yields CDR1 ENHRY and CDR2 SYGVKD. This CDR3 region has 15 residues. In nucleotides, the CDR3 is TGTGCCATCAGTGGTGTGGGCGGAATGAACACTGAAGCTTTCTTT. It codes for CAISGVGGMNTEAFF.

This clone came up a few times. The CDR3: CASRAGGFYEQYF. The CDR3 region has the DNA TGTGCCAGCAGGGCAGGGGGCTTCTACGAGCAGTACTTC. This chain uses TRBV25-1 with TRBJ2-7, with 8 bases aligning to TRBD1. V gave up 6 bases and J gave up 3 bases; unmatched junction bases: 4. This CDR3 spans 13 amino acids. Germline V gene data show CDR1 as MGHDK and CDR2 as SYGVNS.

Written as DNA, the CDR3 is TGTGCCTGCGGACTAGAGGGGGCCAATGAGCAGTTCTTC. Translating it yields CACGLEGANEQFF. J is TRBJ2-1 and V is TRBV6-6; perhaps D is TRBD1 or TRBD2 (7 bases each). Germline loops: CDR1 MNHNY, CDR2 SVGAGI (reference sequence). This CDR3 has 13 residues. The ends were cut back, 11 bases at V and 6 bases at J, with 17 bases in the middle.

The V gene is TRBV28, the J gene TRBJ2-4; D is unresolved. CDR3 length: 15 amino acids. V was trimmed by 0 bases and J by 2 bases, leaving 8 bases between them. Germline V lookup: CDR1 MDHEN, CDR2 SYDVKM. CDR3 loop: CASSLWGQTKNIQYF. The CDR3 DNA is TGTGCCAGCAGTTTATGGGGCCAGACCAAAAACATTCAGTACTTC.

The chain joins TRBV9 to TRBJ2-2, with D uncertain. The germline V gene has CDR1 SGDLS and CDR2 YYNGEE. V dropped 0 bases and J dropped 1 base, with 7 bases sitting between them. This CDR3 spans 15 amino acids. CDR3 amino acids: CASSVGLENTGELFF. As DNA, the CDR3 is TGTGCCAGCAGCGTAGGGTTAGAGAACACCGGGGAGCTGTTTTTT.

This clone showed up just once. The chain carries TRBV7-9 and TRBJ1-4, with 8 bases fitting TRBD1. V gave up 2 bases and J gave up 8 bases; unmatched junction bases: 7. Germline V gene lookup returns CDR1 SEHNR and CDR2 FQNEAQ (reference sequence). The CDR3 loop spans 15 amino acids. The DNA for the CDR3 is TGTGCCAGCAGCTTATTGCGGACAGGGTGGGAAAAACTGTTTTTT. Protein: CASSLLRTGWEKLFF.

This chain connects TRBV5-1 to TRBJ2-6, with 7 bases that match TRBD1. Germline V gene data show CDR1 as SGHRS and CDR2 as YFSETQ. The ends lost 2 bases at V and 4 bases at J; junction bases unmatched: 9. This CDR3 is built from 17 residues. The CDR3: CASSFRTGPAGANVLTF. The CDR3 DNA is TGCGCCAGCAGCTTTCGGACAGGCCCCGCCGGGGCCAACGTCCTGACTTTC.

The rearrangement joins TRBV9 to TRBJ1-3; D is ambiguous. V lost 0 bases, J lost 0 bases, and 4 bases lay in between. This CDR3 spans 14 amino acids. Germline CDR1 and CDR2: SGDLS and YYNGEE. CDR3 in DNA: TGTGCCAGCAGCGTAGCTAGCTCTGGAAACACCATATATTTT. Amino acids: CASSVASSGNTIYF.

The chain employs TRBV7-8 and TRBJ2-7; 9 positions agree with TRBD2. Losses at the gene ends were 0 bases for V and 1 base for J; bases not matched to a gene: 1. Germline V lookup: CDR1 SGHVS, CDR2 FQNEAQ. The CDR3 covers 15 residues. The CDR3 spells CASSLASGRSYEQYF. CDR3 in DNA: TGTGCCAGCAGCTTAGCTAGCGGGAGATCCTACGAGCAGTACTTC.

The rearrangement uses TRBV29-1 and TRBJ2-5, with a weak D call TRBD1 (5 bases). CDR1 is SQVTM, CDR2 ANQGSEA, per germline. Trimming left V 6 bases short and J 2 bases short, with 13 bases between. The CDR3 loop spans 13 amino acids. The CDR3 loop is CSVVTGPQETQYF. CDR3 bases: TGCAGCGTCGTTACAGGACCGCAAGAGACCCAGTACTTC.

This clone came up a few times. The chain joins TRBV20-1 to TRBJ2-2; D is uncertain. Trimming took 5 bases from V and 4 from J, leaving 5 bases between them. CDR1 is DFQATT and CDR2 is SNEGSKA in the germline V gene (reference sequence). The CDR3 is 11 amino acids. The CDR3 loop is CSALFTGELFF. The DNA of the CDR3 is TGCAGTGCTCTATTCACCGGGGAGCTGTTTTTT.

This clone was counted once. The J gene is TRBJ2-3, the V gene TRBV2; D is unclear. Germline CDR1 is SNHLY and CDR2 is FYNNEI. Trimming left V 6 bases short and J 4 bases short, with 8 bases between. The length of the CDR3 is 12 residues. DNA for the CDR3: TGTGCCAGCAGGGCTGGTTCAGATACGCAGTATTTT. Translated: CASRAGSDTQYF.